The clone carrying this TCR beta chain was counted only a few times. The antigen remains undetermined. Germline V lookup: CDR1 SGHRS, CDR2 YFSETQ. This CDR3 is built from 13 residues. The V gene lost 2 bases and the J gene lost 6 bases, with 11 bases spanning the gap. cDNA carried unique molecular identifiers, and a universal primer site was added by template switching. TCRdb ran MiXCR on the 5' RACE reads and lists one entry per CDR3 protein. The profile shows more than 600,000 distinct CDR3 sequences, roughly 18% of them singletons. The data derive from a study of identical twins. Whole-study findings and limits: With abundant cord blood beta clonotypes, insertions were fewer; memory repertoires showed no such pattern. A partial confounding effect on zero-insertion analyses could come from invariant MAIT and iNKT cells.

A further study also used this sample, focusing on T cells expressing NK-cell markers. As that study records: Evidence did not settle whether expanded NKG2C+ T cell clones targeted HCMV.

This TCR derives from a woman aged 18-29 years in good health. The sample was PBMCs. The chain is built from TRBV5-1 and TRBJ1-2, with D maybe TRBD1 (5 bases). The DNA for the CDR3 is TGCGCCAGCAGCTTCTCAGGGAGGGATGGCTACACCTTC. It specifies CASSFSGRDGYTF.